The 8 T cell receptor beta chains below come from one sample, sequenced in a study of shared clonotypes between healthy human individuals. Profiling relied on immunoSEQ multiplex PCR, and the TCRdb table lists in-frame clones only, not all of them. The data contain about 600,000 clones, 95% of them singletons. Cells designated naive CD8 were CD45RO-negative and were positively selected for CCR7, with terminally differentiated effector memory CD45RA+ cells excluded. Material for sequencing was naive CD8+ T cells sorted from blood. These receptors were collected from a woman between 25 and 40 years old in good health.

The chain has TRBV28 and TRBJ1-1, with TRBD1 as a possible D gene (5 bases). Per germline, CDR1 MDHEN and CDR2 SYDVKM. This CDR3 comprises 16 residues. The germline V and J ends were trimmed by 2 bases and 6 bases, with 19 bases remaining between them. The CDR3 DNA reads as TGTGCCAGCAGTTTAAATGGGGACCAAAATTTCGCTGAAGCTTTCTTT. It translates to CASSLNGDQNFAEAFF.

The V and J genes are TRBV6-5 and TRBJ2-7, with 9 bases matching TRBD2. Germline V gene data show CDR1 as MNHEY and CDR2 as SVGAGI. Trimming removed 7 bases from V and 4 bases from J; junction bases left unmatched: 11. CDR3 size: 15 residues. The DNA of the CDR3 is TGTGCCAGCACCTTAATAGCGGGAGTCAGTTACGAGCAGTACTTC. This codes for CASTLIAGVSYEQYF.

This clone was recorded only once. This sequence joins TRBV9 and TRBJ2-1; the match to TRBD2 covers 10 bases. Trimming took 0 bases from V and 9 from J; bases not matched to a gene: 3. CDR1 and CDR2 (germline): SGDLS, YYNGEE. CDR3 length: 14 residues. In DNA, the CDR3 is TGTGCCAGCAGCGTAGCTAAGCGGGAGGGTGAGCAGTTCTTC. Encoded protein: CASSVAKREGEQFF.

The chain recombines TRBV27 with TRBJ2-1, with D possibly TRBD2 on 5 matching bases. CDR1 and CDR2 (germline): MNHEY, SMNVEV (reference sequence). V was clipped by 2 bases and J by 2 bases, with 10 bases between them. The CDR3 is 15 residues long. As DNA, the CDR3 is TGTGCCAGCAGTTTAAATCTGGAGGCCTACAATGAGCAGTTCTTC. It yields the protein CASSLNLEAYNEQFF.

This clone is a singleton in its sample. The chain joins TRBV1 to TRBJ2-1; no check of the table's D call, TRBD2, against the DNA was made. TRBV1 is classified as a pseudogene. The CDR3 runs to 19 residues. The CDR3 protein is CTSSHPSGSKAQSYNEQFF. The CDR3 DNA reads as TGCACCAGCAGCCATCCTAGCGGGAGCAAAGCCCAATCCTACAATGAGCAGTTCTTC.

The V call is TRBV19, the J call TRBJ2-7; D not certain. CDR1 is LNHDA and CDR2 is SQIVND in the germline V gene (reference sequence). The CDR3 runs 13 residues. The germline V and J ends were trimmed by 10 bases and 5 bases, with 18 bases remaining between them. The CDR3 nucleotides are TGTGCCACGGGCCCCGTTCCATCGAACGAGCAGTACTTC. Its translation is CATGPVPSNEQYF. Drawing the rest from reference TRBV19 and TRBJ2-7, the complete variable domain is DGGITQSPKYLFRKEGQNVTLSCEQNLNHDAMYWYRQDPGQGLRLIYYSQIVNDFQKGDIAEGYSVSREKKESFPLTVTSAQKNPTAFYLCATGPVPSNEQYFGPGTRLTVT.

This clone was counted once. The chain links TRBV6-5 to TRBJ1-2; no clear D. The germline V gene has CDR1 MNHEY and CDR2 SVGAGI. The CDR3 contains 16 residues. The V and J ends lost 0 bases and 5 bases respectively, with 16 bases between them. CDR3 in DNA: TGTGCCAGCAGTTACTCTCCCGTACCACCCCCTTATGGCTACACCTTC. Translating it yields CASSYSPVPPPYGYTF.

CDR3 in amino acids: CASNGGGNEKLFF. CDR3 in DNA: TGTGCCAGCAACGGAGGGGGGAATGAAAAACTGTTTTTT. The chain carries TRBV9 and TRBJ1-4; possible D gene TRBD1, 6 bases. V was trimmed by 6 bases and J by 5 bases, leaving 11 bases between them. The CDR3 loop spans 13 amino acids. CDR1 and CDR2 from the germline V gene are SGDLS and YYNGEE. Full variable domain (outside the CDR3, taken from reference TRBV9 and TRBJ1-4): DSGVTQTPKHLITATGQRVTLRCSPRSGDLSVYWYQQSLDQGLQFLIQYYNGEERAKGNILERFSAQQFPDLHSELNLSSLELGDSALYFCASNGGGNEKLFFGSGTQLSVL.